A selection of T cell receptor beta chains follows, all from one sample in a study of CD8+ T cells in alopecia areata. This table comes from immunoSEQ multiplex PCR, and its TCRdb copy is limited to in-frame clones, with some not included. The table includes approximately 140,000 clones, about four fifths detected once. The input for sequencing was CD8+ T cells sorted from blood, taken at week 4, from a patient treated with tofacitinib. These receptors were obtained from a human donor with alopecia areata. The CDR3 runs from the conserved cysteine through the conserved F or W. A D gene is named only where the DNA matches it firmly. Part of the rows lack a size; the others show once, few, many or a class for expanded clones.

clone size	D gene	CDR3 length	V gene	J gene	CDR3 protein	CDR3 DNA
once	-	14	TRBV27	TRBJ1-6	CASSYLGGNSPLHF	TGTGCCAGCTCGTATCTGGGTGGGAATTCACCCCTCCACTTT
-	TRBD2	14	TRBV7-8	TRBJ2-7	CASSLEGGPYEQYF	TGTGCCAGCAGCTTAGAGGGAGGGCCCTACGAGCAGTACTTC
-	TRBD1	16	TRBV11-2	TRBJ2-5	CASSSTGTGLLETQYF	TGTGCCAGCAGCTCTACCGGGACAGGGCTCTTAGAGACCCAGTACTTC
-	TRBD1	12	TRBV6-5	TRBJ1-2	CASSTDRDGYTF	TGTGCCAGCAGTACAGACAGGGATGGCTACACCTTC
few	TRBD1	15	TRBV19	TRBJ2-1	CASSIGGTGGDEQFF	TGTGCCAGTAGTATAGGGGGGACAGGGGGCGATGAGCAGTTCTTC
-	-	13	TRBV6-4	TRBJ2-7	CATPGQGKNEQYF	TGTGCCACCCCTGGCCAGGGGAAAAACGAGCAGTACTTC
-	-	13	TRBV30	TRBJ2-7	CAWSVSGTYEQYF	TGTGCCTGGAGTGTGTCAGGAACCTACGAGCAGTACTTC
-	TRBD2	16	TRBV4-1	TRBJ2-2	CASSPRWERGTGELFF	TGCGCCAGCAGCCCGCGTTGGGAGCGGGGGACCGGGGAGCTGTTTTTT
few	-	13	TRBV7-9	TRBJ1-5	CASSSSTEKPQHF	TGTGCCAGCAGCTCCAGTACTGAGAAGCCCCAGCATTTT
-	-	11	TRBV30	TRBJ2-3	CAWSEIDTQYF	TGTGCCTGGAGTGAGATAGATACGCAGTATTTT
once	-	17	TRBV7-2	TRBJ1-1	CASSWTGNRDLNTEAFF	TGTGCCAGCAGCTGGACGGGGAACAGGGACCTGAACACTGAAGCTTTCTTT
-	-	14	TRBV4-1	TRBJ2-5	CASSQRAGGETQYF	TGCGCCAGCAGCCAACGGGCAGGAGGGGAGACCCAGTACTTC
-	TRBD1	16	TRBV4-1	TRBJ1-2	CASRQGAKGTNYGYTF	TGCGCCAGCAGACAGGGGGCGAAAGGGACTAACTATGGCTACACCTTC
-	-	14	TRBV7-9	TRBJ2-5	CASSWGGQQETQYF	TGTGCCAGCAGCTGGGGGGGACAGCAAGAGACCCAGTACTTC
-	-	15	TRBV4-1	TRBJ2-3	CASSRVTSPTDTQYF	TGCGCCAGCAGCCGGGTTACCTCTCCCACAGATACGCAGTATTTT
-	-	15	TRBV10-3	TRBJ2-6	CASWGISSGANVLTF	TGTGCCTCATGGGGGATTAGCTCTGGGGCCAACGTCCTGACTTTC
-	TRBD1	13	TRBV19	TRBJ2-7	CASTPGAGGEQYF	TGTGCCAGTACCCCTGGGGCAGGGGGCGAGCAGTACTTC
-	TRBD2	14	TRBV15	TRBJ2-5	CAASRTSGQETQYF	TGTGCCGCCAGCAGGACTAGCGGGCAAGAGACCCAGTACTTC
few	-	11	TRBV29-1	TRBJ2-1	CSAERGDEQFF	TGCAGCGCCGAGAGGGGGGATGAGCAGTTCTTC
-	-	12	TRBV19	TRBJ1-5	CASSIGSQPQHF	TGTGCCAGTAGTATCGGGTCCCAGCCCCAGCATTTT
-	-	13	TRBV13	TRBJ2-5	CASSWGAQETQYF	TGTGCCAGCAGTTGGGGGGCGCAAGAGACCCAGTACTTC
-	TRBD1	14	TRBV29-1	TRBJ1-4	CSLRTGLSNEKLFF	TGCAGCCTTCGGACAGGGCTTAGTAATGAAAAACTGTTTTTT
-	TRBD1	11	TRBV7-3	TRBJ2-7	CASSSRTGEYF	TGTGCCAGCAGCTCGCGGACAGGGGAGTACTTC
-	TRBD2	16	TRBV7-9	TRBJ2-1	CASSPRGGLFPNEQFF	TGTGCCAGCAGCCCGCGGGGGGGCCTGTTCCCCAATGAGCAGTTCTTC
once	-	21	TRBV7-3	TRBJ2-5	CASTRPRSGRLTGTIQETQYF	TGTGCCAGCACCCGCCCCAGGTCTGGGAGGCTGACCGGGACAATACAAGAGACCCAGTACTTC
-	TRBD1	15	TRBV10-1	TRBJ2-3	CASSTGTDYPDTQYF	TGCGCCAGCAGTACCGGGACAGACTATCCGGATACGCAGTATTTT
once	TRBD1	16	TRBV7-2	TRBJ2-2	CASSFPRDRNTGELFF	TGTGCCAGCAGCTTTCCTCGGGACAGAAACACCGGGGAGCTGTTTTTT
-	-	12	TRBV5-4	TRBJ2-7	CASRTWGSEQYF	TGTGCCAGCAGGACGTGGGGTTCCGAGCAGTACTTC
-	-	13	TRBV30	TRBJ1-1	CAWSLGGITEAFF	TGTGCCTGGAGTCTAGGGGGGATCACTGAAGCTTTCTTT
-	-	14	TRBV27	TRBJ1-1	CASSAGGPNTEAFF	TGTGCCAGCAGTGCGGGGGGACCGAACACTGAAGCTTTCTTT
-	-	12	TRBV10-2	TRBJ1-2	CASMEGSEGYTF	TGCGCCAGCATGGAGGGCAGCGAAGGCTACACCTTC